This T cell receptor beta chain originates from a study of T-cell memory formation after mild COVID-19 (dated by TCRdb to 2020 to 2022). Looking at the study overall: TCR sequence clusters from the two donors were found to be largely donor specific. The cohort was made up of two young adult volunteers, one female and one male, who were previously healthy. Longitudinal TCRalpha and TCRbeta repertoire sequencing tracked T-cell clones expanding and contracting after mild COVID-19 in a couple of donors.

TCRdb shows the sequencer as Illumina NovaSeq 6000. Using 5'RACE with constant-segment primers, TCRalpha and TCRbeta cDNA libraries were constructed, with sample barcodes and unique molecular identifiers added in the process. Trizol reagent was used to extract RNA from every sample. Libraries were amplified in two PCR steps, with a second sample barcode and Illumina TruSeq adapters added in the second step. Libraries were sequenced on an Illumina NovaSeq with 2 x 150 bp paired-end reads. In the original analysis: Reads were demultiplexed and collapsed into UMI-guided consensus sequences with migec v1.2.7. Using mixcr v2.1.11, UMI consensuses were aligned to TRA and TRB V and J templates and then assembled into clonotypes. A clonotype was counted as expanded or contracted only if both edgeR and NoisET called the change significant, with noise models trained on biological replicates. edgeR calls used a false discovery rate-adjusted p below 0.01 and a log2 fold-change threshold of 1. PCA with hierarchical clustering of max-normalized trajectories of the 1000 most abundant clonotypes was used as exploratory dynamics analysis. The CD4 or CD8 phenotype of responding clones was assigned using the separately sequenced CD4+ and CD8+ repertoires. TCRdb reprocessing: public reads trimmed at Q25 with fastp, clones called with MiXCR, in-frame beta chains kept. Rows matching on CDR3 protein sequence are summarized as one entry with the most common DNA and genes. None of the V and J calls come from the authors' own analysis; TCRdb made them. The sample table lists approximately 28,000 distinct CDR3 sequences, roughly an eighth of them with a count of one. The ten largest account for approximately 14% of the sample.

Ficoll-Paque density gradient centrifugation was used to isolate PBMCs. On the study overall, not on this receptor specifically: The second-wave clones that peaked on day 37 were not confirmed to be SARS-CoV-2 specific. The study covered only two mild cases, and larger cohorts including severe cases with pre-infection samples were considered necessary. Some responding clones were detected in pre-infection memory, suggesting pre-existing cross-reactive memory T cells joined the SARS-CoV-2 response. Clones contracting from day 15 to 85 had balanced CD4/CD8 phenotypes, while a second wave expanding from day 15 to 37 was biased towards CD4+. Contracting CD4+ clones appeared mostly in the CM and EM memory subsets, whereas CD8+ clones were enriched in EMRA.

This clonotype was detected ten times or more. Its antigen is currently not known. Within one base of it there is no much larger clone, and no base qualities were kept. V has 0 bases trimmed and J has 6 bases trimmed; junction bases matching no gene number 6. As encoded in the germline V gene, CDR1 is SGHRS while CDR2 is YFSETQ. From the cysteine through the phenylalanine, the CDR3 covers 15 amino acids. Left in the record is the CDR3 DNA by itself, 45 bases read in frame from the first base. This receptor was taken from an adult woman who had mild COVID-19 (a few samples of this study predate the infection). The sample titles of this study are shuffled in the database, so cell type and time point are left out; the donor was told from shared clones. Rearrangement joined TRBV5-1 to TRBJ2-1; 7 bases in between match TRBD2. The sample consisted of PBMCs or a T cell subset sorted from them (not recorded which). The CDR3 region: CASSLVGEGRNEQFF. In nucleotides, the sequence is TGCGCCAGCAGCTTGGTCGGGGAGGGCCGCAATGAGCAGTTCTTC.